This TCR beta chain stems from a study of shared clonotypes between healthy human individuals. At the level of the study: Plates per donor: three CD4 naive, three CD4 memory, two CD8 naive, one CD8 memory.

Every donor was a Caucasian adult from Nashville, Tennessee. The V segment lost 6 bases and the J segment 2 bases; nucleotides outside the gene matches: 9. The CDR3 consists of 16 residues. The germline V gene has CDR1 KGHSH and CDR2 LQKENI. The repertoire was sequenced with immunoSEQ multiplex PCR; TCRdb's copy has only in-frame clones and lacks some. The sample includes about 980,000 clones, 70% to 85% of them seen just once. The receptor was isolated from a man aged 18 to 30 in good health. Material: memory CD4+ T cells sorted from blood. Sample subset: CD45RA-negative fraction. The V call is TRBV18, the J call TRBJ1-5, with 8 bases lining up with TRBD1. CDR3 DNA: TGTGCCAGCTCCCACGGACAGGGCTTCGGCAATCAGCCCCAGCATTTT. It specifies CASSHGQGFGNQPQHF.